The 32 T cell receptor delta chains listed next were all sequenced from one sample in a study of γδ T cells in repeated Plasmodium falciparum infection. Flow sorting of PBMC yielded separate Vgamma9/Vdelta2+ and Vdelta2-negative gammadelta T cell populations for bulk repertoire analysis. TCRdb ran CATT on the multiplex PCR reads. The sample records 93,000 or so delta-chain clones, 0.8% to 1% being singletons. Sequencing input: gamma-delta T cells from blood. These receptors were obtained from a pool of human donors (malaria-infected and uninfected, not separated).

The sample holds a few counts of this clone. This likely stems from a read error, as it lies one base from a far larger clone. This CDR3 is also generated by other DNA sequences in the sample. There is no J gene call, but TRDV2 is given as the V gene; the table gives TRDD3 as D, unverified against the DNA. The CDR3 is made up of 18 amino acids. Germline CDR1 reads GEAIGNYY; CDR2 reads EKD. In nucleotides, the CDR3 is TGTGCCTGTGACACTCTTGTACTGGGGCCCCGGGACACCGATAAGCTCATCTTT. As protein: CACDTLVLGPRDTDKLIF.

This clone turned up a few times. TCRdb records a much larger clone's protein for this DNA, with a difference at residue 10 that likely arises from a read error; the protein given is the translation of the DNA. The V call is TRDV2, the J call TRDJ1; a possible D gene is TRDD3 (5 bases). The J gene, absent from TCRdb, was called here by matching the DNA to germline. V lost 0 bases and J 0 bases, leaving 16 bases between the germline ends. The CDR3 length is 17 residues. CDR1 is GEAIGNYY and CDR2 is EKD in the germline V gene. This CDR3 is CACDTLARGGNTDKLIF. Here the CDR3 DNA reads TGTGCCTGTGACACCCTAGCCCGGGGGGGTAACACCGATAAACTCATCTTT.

Remarks on this clone: The protein given by TCRdb reflects a much larger clone and differs at residue 10 from this DNA's translation, likely from a read error; the protein shown is the DNA's translation. V and J are TRDV2 and TRDJ1, with D possibly being TRDD3 (6 bases). Per germline, CDR1 GEAIGNYY and CDR2 EKD. The CDR3 loop spans 14 amino acids. Trimming removed 3 bases at V and 7 bases at J, with 17 bases between. Written as DNA, the CDR3 is TGTGCCTGTGACCCTATACTGGGTGATGGTAAACTCATCTTT. This codes for CACDPILGDGKLIF.

At least ten counts were recorded for this clone. TCRdb's entry gives the protein of a much larger clone, which mismatches this DNA's translation at residue 6, likely from a read error; the protein reported here is translated from the DNA. CDR3 region: CADKAPYVPGDVTDKLIF. Written as DNA, the CDR3 is TGTGCAGACAAGGCTCCCTACGTACCTGGGGACGTTACCGATAAACTCATCTTT. The V call is TRDV2, the J call TRDJ1; TRDD3 is a possible D gene (6 bases). Germline assignment: CDR1 GEAIGNYY and CDR2 EKD. The CDR3 has 18 amino acids.

Turning to this clone: The mismatch at residue 4 between this DNA's translation and the TCRdb protein of a much larger clone likely reflects a read error; the protein shown is translated from the DNA. The V gene is TRDV1, the J gene TRDJ1; 10 nucleotides align to TRDD3. The J gene is not listed in TCRdb, so it was assigned here from a DNA match to germline. CDR1 and CDR2 from the germline V gene are TSWWSYY and QGS. The CDR3 is 27 residues long. The CDR3 here is CALEESEDPTPSSGDTRIGWDTDKLIF. The DNA of the CDR3 is TGTGCTCTTGAGGAAAGTGAGGATCCTACGCCCTCTTCGGGGGATACGCGTATAGGATGGGATACCGATAAACTCATCTTT.

On this clone itself: A far larger clone is just one base off, so this is likely a read error. This CDR3 is also generated by other DNA sequences in the sample. The chain combines TRDV2 with TRDJ1; 8 nucleotides align to TRDD3. TCRdb offers no J gene call, so here the DNA was matched to germline to obtain one. This CDR3 has 18 residues. V shed 1 base, J shed 0 bases, and the junction held 12 bases outside the gene matches. Per the germline V gene, CDR1 is GEAIGNYY and CDR2 is EKD. CDR3 in DNA: TGTGCCTGTGACACTTTGGAAGGGCTGGGGGACGACACCGATAAACTCATCTTT. Its protein is CACDTLEGLGDDTDKLIF.

V usage is TRDV1 and J usage is TRDJ1, with 11 bases identical to TRDD3. TCRdb records no J gene; here it was assigned by comparing the DNA to germline. Trimming cost V 2 bases and J 7 bases; bases outside gene matches: 24. Germline values: CDR1 TSWWSYY, CDR2 QGS. The CDR3 loop spans 21 amino acids. The CDR3 here is CALGEWSYGIWGIRPGVKLIF. The CDR3 region has the DNA TGTGCTCTTGGGGAATGGTCCTACGGGATATGGGGGATACGCCCAGGGGTTAAACTCATCTTT.

This clone was observed a few times. The amino acid sequence in TCRdb belongs to a much larger clone and departs from this DNA's translation at residue 18, likely a sequencing read error; the sequence shown is translated from the DNA. Called V gene: TRDV1; the J gene was not called; the D call TRDD3 from the table was never checked on the DNA. CDR3 length equals 19 residues. Germline values: CDR1 TSWWSYY, CDR2 QGS. The CDR3 DNA reads TGTGCTCTTGGGGAATTTTGGGGGATACCTAAACCGTACACCGATAAACTCACCTTT. Translating it yields CALGEFWGIPKPYTDKLTF.

This clone was counted a few times. For this DNA, TCRdb reports the protein of a much larger clone, which diverges at residue 3, most likely from a read error; the protein presented here is translated directly from the DNA. DNA of the CDR3: TGTGCCCGTGACACCCTAACTGGGGGATTGTCCTACACCGATAAACTCATCTTT. Translated: CARDTLTGGLSYTDKLIF. V usage is TRDV2 and J usage is TRDJ1; the match to TRDD3 covers 10 bases. No J gene was available from TCRdb, and it was assigned here by a germline match of the DNA. The V gene's germline CDR1 is GEAIGNYY and CDR2 EKD. The CDR3 spans 18 residues.

This clone turned up a few times. A far larger clone is off by one base, so a read error is likely. This same CDR3 is encoded by further DNA sequences in the sample. This chain links TRDV1 with TRDJ3; TRDD3 aligns across 13 bases. As TCRdb names no J gene, one was assigned here on the basis of a DNA match to germline. This CDR3 comprises 29 residues. Unmatched junction bases numbered 34, after V lost 5 bases and J lost 0 bases. Germline CDR1 is TSWWSYY and CDR2 is QGS. In DNA, the CDR3 is TGTGCTCTTGGGCCACAGACCGCTGGCCTTCTTCCCACCGTACTGGGGGATACGATTCGCTCCTGGGACACCCGACAGATGTTTTTC. Protein sequence: CALGPQTAGLLPTVLGDTIRSWDTRQMFF.

Points on this clone: A read error likely explains why the TCRdb protein, taken from a much larger clone, differs from this DNA's translation at residue 14; the protein shown is translated from the DNA. This chain links TRDV1 with TRDJ2; 8 positions match TRDD3. Germline CDR1 and CDR2: TSWWSYY and QGS. The CDR3 spans 25 residues. With V trimmed by 2 bases and J by 0 bases, 29 bases remained unmatched. The CDR3 spells CALGEDSILAEPTEGYGTLTAQLFF. Here the CDR3 DNA reads TGTGCTCTTGGGGAAGATTCGATTCTCGCCGAACCAACTGAGGGATACGGTACTTTGACAGCACAACTCTTCTTT.

This clone came up a few times. This DNA's translation and the protein TCRdb lists, from a much larger clone, do not match at residue 3, likely due to a read error; the protein shown is translated from the DNA. The CDR3 region is CAPGEHCCRPSYSYGGYTDKLIF. In DNA form, the CDR3 reads TGTGCTCCTGGGGAACATTGTTGTAGGCCTTCCTACTCCTACGGGGGATACACCGATAAACTCATCTTT. The genes are TRDV1 and TRDJ1, with 9 nucleotides matching TRDD2. Matching the DNA to germline supplied the J gene, which TCRdb does not give. Germline-derived CDR1 and CDR2 are TSWWSYY and QGS. This CDR3 spans 23 amino acids.

This clone was recorded many times. A far larger clone is one nucleotide away, so this likely arose from a read error. Other DNA sequences of this sample code for an identical CDR3. The genes are TRDV1 and TRDJ1; TRDD3 aligns across 7 bases. J lost 0 bases, V lost 5 bases, and 18 bases had no gene match. The CDR3 is 19 amino acids. CDR1 and CDR2 (germline): TSWWSYY, QGS. CDR3 bases: TGTGCTCTTGGGACTACCAAGCGAGGATACGCCAATCACACCGATAAACTCATCTTT. It is translated as CALGTTKRGYANHTDKLIF.

This clone was counted at least ten times. The chain joins TRDV1 to TRDJ1; D is possibly TRDD2 (6 bases). Germline V gene sequence: CDR1 TSWWSYY, CDR2 QGS. V was shortened by 2 bases and J by 0 bases, with 31 bases between the two germline ends. CDR3 length: 22 amino acids. The CDR3 spells CALGEFRVPNLTGGSYTDKLIF. The CDR3 region has the DNA TGTGCTCTTGGGGAATTTAGGGTTCCTAATTTGACCGGGGGTTCGTACACCGATAAACTCATCTTT.

With respect to this clone: TCRdb has a much larger clone's protein, which differs at residue 12 from the translation of this DNA, likely because of a read error; what is shown is the protein translated from the DNA. The chain combines TRDV1 with TRDJ1; D possibly corresponds to TRDD2 (6 bases). The V gene's germline CDR1 is TSWWSYY and CDR2 QGS. The V end was cut by 0 bases, the J end by 11 bases, with 28 bases between. CDR3 length equals 18 residues. CDR3 sequence reads: CALGELFGPTGLGIKLIF. The CDR3 region has the DNA TGTGCTCTTGGGGAACTATTTGGTCCTACGGGCTTGGGTATTAAGCTCATCTTT.

In this sample, this clone turned up a few times. The protein that TCRdb holds for this DNA derives from a much larger clone and differs from the translated DNA at residue 6, which likely indicates a read error; the protein shown here is translated from the DNA. The chain links TRDV1 to TRDJ1, with TRDD3 matching 10 bases. The J gene, absent from TCRdb, was called here by matching the DNA to germline. The CDR3 length is 21 residues. Germline CDR1 reads TSWWSYY; CDR2 reads QGS. The junction had 18 bases not matched to a gene; V was cut back by 2 bases and J by 0 bases. The CDR3 protein is CALGEVNTGGYAVRYTDKLIF. CDR3 coding DNA: TGTGCTCTTGGGGAAGTGAACACCGGGGGATACGCAGTAAGGTACACCGATAAACTCATCTTT.

Worth noting for this clone: The protein TCRdb lists belongs to a much larger clone and differs from this DNA's translation at residue 18, which points to a read error; the protein shown is made from the DNA. The chain recombines TRDV1 with TRDJ1; 9 nucleotides line up with TRDD3. The germline V gene encodes CDR1 TSWWSYY and CDR2 QGS. The CDR3 has 21 residues. The CDR3 nucleotides are TGTGCTCTTGGGGAACTAGCCCCTTCCATGGGGGGATACCGGAGGTCCGATGAACTCATCTTT. It yields the protein CALGELAPSMGGYRRSDELIF.

Of note for this clone: TCRdb pairs this DNA with a much larger clone's protein that differs at residue 5, likely a read error; the protein shown was translated from the DNA. The gene calls are TRDV1 and TRDJ1; D is unclear. TCRdb offers no J gene call, so here the DNA was matched to germline to obtain one. This CDR3 spans 15 amino acids. Germline loops: CDR1 TSWWSYY, CDR2 QGS. V was shortened by 6 bases and J by 0 bases, with 14 bases between the two germline ends. The CDR3, as DNA: TGTGCTCTTGGTTGCGCCGGCCCGTACACCGATAAACTCATCTTT. This sequence encodes CALGCAGPYTDKLIF.

A word on this clone: This DNA's translation and the protein TCRdb lists, from a much larger clone, do not match at residue 13, likely due to a read error; the protein shown is translated from the DNA. This sample includes further DNA sequences coding for the same CDR3. The CDR3 DNA reads as TGTGCCTGTGACGTACTGGGGGATACTTTGACAGCACATCTCTTCTTT. As protein: CACDVLGDTLTAHLFF. The J gene has no call, while the V gene is TRDV2; the table names TRDD3, a call not compared with the DNA. This CDR3 has 16 residues. Germline CDR1 and CDR2: GEAIGNYY and EKD.

The table lists this clone with many counts. TCRdb's protein does not match the DNA translation at residue 16; the protein provided is translated from the DNA. Within the sample, other DNA sequences also encode this same CDR3. The CDR3, as DNA: TGTGCTCTTGGGGAACTAGAGGAAGTGCCCATGCCCTACTGGTACAACGATAAACTCATCTTT. It translates to CALGELEEVPMPYWYNDKLIF. The rearrangement uses TRDV1 and TRDJ1, with D tentatively TRDD2 or TRDD3 (5 bases each). The germline V gene encodes CDR1 TSWWSYY and CDR2 QGS. Trimming cost V 0 bases and J 4 bases, with 30 bases left between them. CDR3 size: 21 residues.

This clone appeared a few times. For this DNA, TCRdb reports the protein of a much larger clone, which diverges at residue 14, most likely from a read error; the protein presented here is translated directly from the DNA. This chain joins TRDV2 and TRDJ1, with 8 bases lining up with TRDD3. The J gene is absent in TCRdb and was assigned here via DNA matching to germline. The ends lost 3 bases at V and 4 bases at J; junction bases unmatched: 21. The CDR3 totals 19 residues. Germline loops: CDR1 GEAIGNYY, CDR2 EKD. The DNA for the CDR3 is TGTGCCTGTGACCCTACTGGGGGCCCCCGGAGCTCTCGCATCGATAAACTCATCTTT. Protein product: CACDPTGGPRSSRIDKLIF.

This clone was recorded a few times. This DNA's translation differs at residue 11 from TCRdb's protein, which comes from a much larger clone; a read error is likely, and the protein shown is translated from the DNA. The rearrangement joins TRDV1 to TRDJ1, with 12 bases matching TRDD3. The J gene is not listed in TCRdb, so it was assigned here from a DNA match to germline. Germline CDR1 reads TSWWSYY; CDR2 reads QGS. V gave up 2 bases and J gave up 8 bases; unmatched junction bases: 18. The CDR3 is 19 amino acids. CDR3 region: CALGEGAKTRAGGYDKLIF. DNA of the CDR3: TGTGCTCTTGGGGAAGGGGCTAAAACCCGTGCTGGGGGATACGACAAACTCATCTTT.

This clone was seen more than once but under ten times. The translation of this DNA and the TCRdb protein of a much larger clone differ at residue 11, probably owing to a read error; the protein shown here is translated from the DNA. The chain is built from TRDV3 and TRDJ1; 9 nucleotides agree with TRDD3. Germline V CDR1 and CDR2: TVYSNPD, GDNSRS (reference sequence). This CDR3 has 17 residues. V lost 1 base and J lost 5; bases outside the gene matches: 17. The CDR3 coding sequence is TGTGCCTTTATACCCCGACACTGGGGGAGCGGAGAGGATAAACTCATCTTT. Protein product: CAFIPRHWGSGEDKLIF.

A remark on this clone: TCRdb's entry gives the protein of a much larger clone, which mismatches this DNA's translation at residue 19, likely from a read error; the protein reported here is translated from the DNA. The chain combines TRDV1 with TRDJ1; D may match TRDD2 or TRDD3 (6 bases each). Germline CDR1 reads TSWWSYY; CDR2 reads QGS. This CDR3 is 23 amino acids long. CDR3 sequence (DNA): TGTGCTCTTGGGTCCTGTGCTCCTACTCCTTGGGATTGGGGGCCACCCTACACCGGTAAACTCATCTTT. This encodes CALGSCAPTPWDWGPPYTGKLIF.

The table lists this clone with a few counts. The TCRdb record carries a much larger clone's protein, which differs from this DNA's translation at residue 15; a read error is the likely cause, and the protein listed here is the DNA translation. This chain connects TRDV2 to TRDJ1, with 12 positions matching TRDD3. This CDR3 has 19 residues. CDR1 is GEAIGNYY and CDR2 is EKD in the germline V gene. The CDR3 DNA follows: TGTGCCTGTGACACCCTGCCTCCTGGGGGATACGGAAGCACCGGTAAACTCATCTTT. This gives the protein CACDTLPPGGYGSTGKLIF.

In its sample, this clone was seen a few times. The TCRdb protein comes from a much larger clone and disagrees with this DNA's translation at residue 6, likely due to a read error; the protein given here is derived from the DNA. V usage is TRDV1 and J usage is TRDJ1; the D is unclear. Here the J gene was assigned by germline matching of the DNA, as TCRdb has none. Germline V lookup: CDR1 TSWWSYY, CDR2 QGS. This CDR3 has 19 amino acids. V was shortened by 10 bases and J by 1 base, with 31 bases between the two germline ends. CDR3 nucleotides: TGTGCTCCGCAGGGCGCTTTCCCTCCATCGTACGAGGCCACCGATAAACTCATCTTT. This encodes CAPQGAFPPSYEATDKLIF.

This clone was counted only a few times. The protein held in TCRdb is that of a much larger clone and does not match this DNA's translation at residue 3, likely because of a read error; the protein shown is translated from the DNA. This rearrangement joins TRDV2 to TRDJ1; 7 nucleotides agree with TRDD3. The J gene was not available in TCRdb and was assigned here by matching the DNA to germline segments. Germline loops: CDR1 GEAIGNYY, CDR2 EKD. The CDR3 is 21 amino acids. CDR3 sequence reads: CARDTKALGIGLDPYTDKLIF. The CDR3 nucleotides are TGTGCCCGTGACACCAAGGCACTGGGGATCGGGCTGGACCCGTACACCGATAAACTCATCTTT.

Worth noting for this clone: A far larger clone is off by one base, so a read error is likely. In the same sample, other DNA sequences code for this CDR3. This chain links TRDV1 with TRDJ2; TRDD3 matches at 9 bases. TCRdb supplies no J gene; here it was assigned by aligning the nucleotide sequence to germline. CDR3 length: 19 amino acids. CDR1 TSWWSYY and CDR2 QGS come from the germline V gene. The CDR3 DNA reads as TGCGCTCTTGGGCAAACGATAAGGGGGATACCATCTTTGACAGCACAACTCTTCTTT. This translates into CALGQTIRGIPSLTAQLFF.

Only a few counts were recorded for this clone. A far larger clone is a single base away, which makes a read error likely. This chain connects TRDV1 to TRDJ1, with 11 positions matching TRDD3. Assignment of the J gene here rests on matching the DNA to germline, because TCRdb gives none. This CDR3 contains 21 residues. Germline V gene lookup returns CDR1 TSWWSYY and CDR2 QGS. The CDR3 reads CALGVPSYGIWGIRPGVKLIF. CDR3 nucleotide sequence: TGTGCCCTTGGGGTTCCTTCCTACGGGATATGGGGGATACGCCCAGGGGTTAAACTCATCTTT.

A note on this clone: One base separates it from a far larger clone, so it is likely a read error. In the same sample, other DNA sequences code for this CDR3. The CDR3 DNA reads TGTGCTCTTGGGGAACAGGGACTTCCCACGCTTATCCCCTGGGGACTCATCTTT. Translated: CALGEQGLPTLIPWGLIF. This chain uses TRDV1 with TRDJ1, with a tentative D call TRDD3 (6 bases). Here the J gene came from matching the DNA to germline, since TCRdb omits it. The germline V and J ends were trimmed by 1 base and 10 bases, with 28 bases remaining between them. This CDR3 is built from 18 residues. Per germline, CDR1 TSWWSYY and CDR2 QGS.

This clone was seen only a few times. The amino acid sequence in TCRdb belongs to a much larger clone and departs from this DNA's translation at residue 3, likely a sequencing read error; the sequence shown is translated from the DNA. The rearrangement joins TRDV1 to TRDJ1, with 12 bases lining up with TRDD3. TCRdb does not report a J gene; here it was assigned by matching the DNA to germline references. There are 20 residues in the CDR3. CDR1 and CDR2 (germline): TSWWSYY, QGS. CDR3 in amino acids: CAFGISFFLGDTVGLDKLIF. As DNA, the CDR3 is TGTGCTTTTGGGATATCCTTCTTCCTGGGGGATACGGTGGGGCTTGATAAACTCATCTTT.

As to this clone: The protein TCRdb gives is from a much larger clone and does not agree with this DNA's translation at residue 18, likely a read error; the protein shown here comes from the DNA. The J gene is TRDJ1, the V gene TRDV1, with TRDD3 identical over 9 bases. CDR1 and CDR2 from the germline V gene are TSWWSYY and QGS. The CDR3 sequence is 23 residues long. Unmatched junction bases numbered 26, after V lost 0 bases and J lost 3 bases. CDR3 in amino acids: CALGELSLPEYWGRGWDADKLIF. CDR3 nucleotides: TGTGCTCTTGGGGAACTCAGCCTTCCCGAGTACTGGGGGAGGGGTTGGGACGCCGATAAACTCATCTTT.